This is a list of T cell receptor beta chains from one sample in a study of T cell repertoires in cytomegalovirus infection. Their antigen targets remain unknown. TCRdb re-called the reads with MiXCR, one entry per CDR3 protein. The sample records 7,600 or so distinct CDR3 sequences, 45% to 55% being singletons. Sequencing was done on a sample of PBMCs, sequenced either directly or after in vitro stimulation (not recorded which). The source is a human donor in good health (CMV status not recorded). Some clones in this sample may be carry-over from other donors' samples. CDR3s leave out the opening cysteine and the closing phenylalanine or tryptophan. The order of the fields is D gene, V gene, CDR3 protein. A D gene is named only where the DNA matches it firmly.

NA | TRBV11-3 | ASSLVAGTPNEQF
NA | TRBV12-5 | ASGLVFLLPRTAWGHYGYT
NA | TRBV2 | ASKGQGQGRTYEQY
NA | TRBV6-5 | ASSYSLGGVDTEAF
NA | TRBV7-2 | ASSPREGVNIQY
NA | TRBV12-3/TRBV12-4 | ASSKEGTSVPYNQPQH
NA | TRBV12-3/TRBV12-4 | ASSLSGGEQF
NA | TRBV12-3/TRBV12-4 | ASSQEGTMGPYNKPQN
NA | TRBV28 | ASSLQGSYEQY
NA | TRBV7-6 | ASSLGPQVISYEKY
TRBD1 | TRBV7-8 | ASRPGTGGYGYT
NA | TRBV7-2 | ASSSGIDTQY
TRBD2 | TRBV27 | ASSLSSFLAGCLSTDTQY
NA | TRBV7-3 | ASSLLPPSGAPRTQY
NA | TRBV7-3 | ASSLRPYNEQF
NA | TRBV19 | ASSSIYPGTGEDNQPPP
NA | TRBV2 | ASREQGYGYT
NA | TRBV20-1 | SAKPQGERGYT
TRBD1 | TRBV11-2 | ASSLRQGGSSYNSPLH
TRBD2 | TRBV7-9 | ASSLAGLAQNEQF
TRBD1 | TRBV5-8 | ASSPGQAYNEQF
TRBD1 | TRBV7-2 | ASSLARGQVL
NA | TRBV5-5 | ASSLGGYGYT
NA | TRBV20-1 | SARRLPAKGSTQDTPY
TRBD1 | TRBV12-3/TRBV12-4 | ASSLDVTGVNYGYP
TRBD1 | TRBV10-3 | AIHESEQGSDETRNQTQH
TRBD2 | TRBV27 | ASSFLAGGSYEQY